This entry features one T cell receptor beta chain sequence. Its antigen is still unknown. The data were obtained in a study of cytomegalovirus exposure and HLA in healthy donors. The PCR had 60 Vbeta and 13 Jbeta primers. TCRdb's copy holds only in-frame clones and misses some; the assay was immunoSEQ multiplex PCR. The sample yields about 190,000 clones, 75% to 90% seen once. Findings and caveats of the study: Among donors in an Asian-associated ancestry cluster, a later analysis reportedly found fewer N-insertions than the approximately 700-donor mean.

This CDR3 spans 14 amino acids. The V and J ends lost 1 base and 6 bases, in that order; junction bases with no gene match: 2. The germline CDR1 and CDR2 sequences are GTSNPN and SVGIG (reference sequence). The sample consisted of PBMCs. V gene TRBV30 combines with J gene TRBJ1-5, with 11 bases matching TRBD1. This clonotype was obtained from a middle-aged man in good health and CMV-seropositive. The CDR3 DNA is TGTGCCTGGAGTGCGGGGACAGGGGGTCAGCCCCAGCATTTT. It codes for CAWSAGTGGQPQHF.